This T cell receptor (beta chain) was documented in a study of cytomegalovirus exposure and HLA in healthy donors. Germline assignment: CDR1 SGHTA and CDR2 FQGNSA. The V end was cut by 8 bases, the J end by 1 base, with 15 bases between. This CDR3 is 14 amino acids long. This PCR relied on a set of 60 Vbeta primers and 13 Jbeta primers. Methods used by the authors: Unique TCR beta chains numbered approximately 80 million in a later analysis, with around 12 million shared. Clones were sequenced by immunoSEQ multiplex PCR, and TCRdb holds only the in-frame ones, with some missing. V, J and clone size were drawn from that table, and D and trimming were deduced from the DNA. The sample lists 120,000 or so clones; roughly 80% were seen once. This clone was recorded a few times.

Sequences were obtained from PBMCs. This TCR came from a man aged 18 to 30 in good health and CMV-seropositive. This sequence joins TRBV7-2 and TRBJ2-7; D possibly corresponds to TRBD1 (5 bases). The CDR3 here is CASRPGQFSYEQYF. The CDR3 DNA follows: TGTGCCAGCCGCCCAGGACAATTTTCCTACGAGCAGTACTTC.